This T cell receptor beta chain was sequenced during a study of T cell repertoires in cytomegalovirus infection (dated by TCRdb to the late 2010s). Regarding the complete study: The peptide stimulations were aimed at well-studied HLA-B-restricted epitopes as well as recently identified HLA-C-restricted CMV epitopes, whose presentation resists viral immunomodulation. The HLA type of each donor mattered for the analysis, because public TCR beta signatures pointed to carriage of CMV infection along with the matching HLA type. Paper-wide results and their limitations: In the ex vivo response, HLA-C-restricted CMV-specific TCR beta clonotypes were dominant, and in two of eight donors the single most frequent clonotype came from this HLA-C-restricted group. Cumulative frequency of public TCR beta family members discriminated carriers of CMV infection plus the relevant HLA type in this cohort and an independent roughly 350-donor cohort.

The treatment or condition label of this sample denotes: in vitro stimulation with specific CMV peptide epitopes to enrich CMV-specific T cells. The CDR3 sequence holds 14 residues, the cysteine and phenylalanine included. Only CDR3 DNA is held: 42 bases, read in frame from base 1. Trimming takes 1 base from V and 2 bases from J, and the germline ends sit 8 bases apart. CDR1 and CDR2 are drawn from the germline V gene (reference sequence): SEHNR, FQNEAQ. The instrument was an Illumina HiSeq 1500. TCRdb reanalyzed the raw reads on its own, using fastp at Q25 for trimming and MiXCR for clone calling, and kept in-frame beta chains. One record per CDR3 amino acid sequence lists the most common genes and DNA. This sample has about 770,000 distinct CDR3 sequences in its table, and almost 30% of those were observed once. The top ten clones comprise around 14% of the sample. This clonotype was seen a few times. Its antigen is still unknown. No base quality information exists; no much larger clone differs at one position.

This clonotype was obtained from a human donor in good health (CMV status not recorded). Some clones in this sample may be carry-over from other donors' samples. The rearrangement combines TRBV7-9 with TRBJ2-5; confidence is insufficient to name the D gene. The material was cultured CD8+ T cells from PBMCs, obtained from culture after CMV antigen stimulation. This receptor carries the CDR3 CASSLVSIQETQYF. The nucleotide sequence is TGTGCCAGCAGCTTAGTTTCGATTCAAGAGACCCAGTACTTC.